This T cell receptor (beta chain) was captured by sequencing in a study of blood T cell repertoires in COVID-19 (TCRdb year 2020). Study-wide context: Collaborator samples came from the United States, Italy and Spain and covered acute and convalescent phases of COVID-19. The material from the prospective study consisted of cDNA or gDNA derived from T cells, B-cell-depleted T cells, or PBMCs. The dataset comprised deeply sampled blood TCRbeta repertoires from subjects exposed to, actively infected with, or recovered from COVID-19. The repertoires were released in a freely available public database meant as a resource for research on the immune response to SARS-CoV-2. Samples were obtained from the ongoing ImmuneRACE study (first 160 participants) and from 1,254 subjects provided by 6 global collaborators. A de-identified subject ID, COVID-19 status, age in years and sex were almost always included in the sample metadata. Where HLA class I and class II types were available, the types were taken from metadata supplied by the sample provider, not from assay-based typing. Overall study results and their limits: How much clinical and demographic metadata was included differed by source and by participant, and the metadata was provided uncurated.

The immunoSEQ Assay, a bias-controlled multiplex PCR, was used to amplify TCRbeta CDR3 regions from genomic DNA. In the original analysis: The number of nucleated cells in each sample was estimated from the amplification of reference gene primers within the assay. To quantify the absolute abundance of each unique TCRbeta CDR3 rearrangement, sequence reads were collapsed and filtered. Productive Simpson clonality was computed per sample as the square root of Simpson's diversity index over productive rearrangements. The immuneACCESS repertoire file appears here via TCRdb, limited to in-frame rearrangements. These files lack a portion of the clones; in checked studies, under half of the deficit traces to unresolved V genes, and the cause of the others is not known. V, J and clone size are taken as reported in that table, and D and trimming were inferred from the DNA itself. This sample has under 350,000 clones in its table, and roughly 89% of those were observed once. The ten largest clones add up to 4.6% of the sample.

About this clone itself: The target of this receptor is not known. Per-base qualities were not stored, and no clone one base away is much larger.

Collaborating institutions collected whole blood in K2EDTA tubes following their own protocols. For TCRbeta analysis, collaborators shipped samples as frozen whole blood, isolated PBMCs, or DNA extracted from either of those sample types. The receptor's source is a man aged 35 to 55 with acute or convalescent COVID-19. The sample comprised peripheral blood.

This receptor carries the CDR3 CASSPHRTDIYGYTF. The sequenced DNA is TGTGCCAGCAGTCCCCACCGGACGGACATCTATGGCTACACCTTC. This chain is built from TRBV6-5 and TRBJ1-2, with TRBD1 perhaps the D gene, on 5 matching bases. From the cysteine up to the phenylalanine, the CDR3 has a length of 15 residues. Only the CDR3 portion is preserved as DNA: 45 bases, with reading frame beginning at the first base. Cut back by 5 bases and 4 bases, the V and J ends lie 17 bases apart. CDR1 is given as MNHEY and CDR2 as SVGAGI, both from the germline V gene.